This T cell receptor (beta chain) originates from a study of cytomegalovirus exposure and HLA in healthy donors. CDR3 length: 15 amino acids. Germline CDR1 is MNHNS and CDR2 is SASEGT. The J segment lost 5 bases and the V segment lost 6 bases, leaving 8 bases of the junction unmatched. Vbeta (60) and Jbeta (13) primers were used in the PCR. Clones were read by immunoSEQ multiplex PCR, and TCRdb kept only the in-frame ones, dropping some. Here the sample spans 150,000 or so clones, approximately 88% being singletons. Specimen: PBMCs. V gene TRBV6-1 combines with J gene TRBJ2-7, with 12 bases fitting TRBD2. The origin of this receptor is a young man in good health and CMV-seronegative. CDR3: CASRVPLAGGDEQYF. As DNA, the CDR3 is TGTGCCAGCAGGGTCCCACTAGCGGGGGGTGACGAGCAGTACTTC.